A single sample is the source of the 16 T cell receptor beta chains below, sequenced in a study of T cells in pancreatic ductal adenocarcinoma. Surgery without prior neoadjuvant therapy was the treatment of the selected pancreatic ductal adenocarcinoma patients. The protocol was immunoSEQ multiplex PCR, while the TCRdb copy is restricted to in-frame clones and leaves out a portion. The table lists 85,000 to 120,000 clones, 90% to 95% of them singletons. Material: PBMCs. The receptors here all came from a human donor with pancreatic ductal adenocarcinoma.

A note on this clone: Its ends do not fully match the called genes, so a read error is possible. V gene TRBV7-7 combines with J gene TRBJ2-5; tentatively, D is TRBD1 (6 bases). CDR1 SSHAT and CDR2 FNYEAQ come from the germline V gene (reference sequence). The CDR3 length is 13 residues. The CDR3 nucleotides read TGTGCTAGCAGCTTTGGGGGCGGGGAGACCCAGTACTTC. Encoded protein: CASSFGGGETQYF.

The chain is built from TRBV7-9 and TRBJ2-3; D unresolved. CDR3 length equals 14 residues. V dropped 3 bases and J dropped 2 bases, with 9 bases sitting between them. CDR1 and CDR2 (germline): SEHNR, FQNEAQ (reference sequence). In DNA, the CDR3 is TGTGCCAGCAGCTTTGCCAGTACCACAGATACGCAGTATTTT. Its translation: CASSFASTTDTQYF.

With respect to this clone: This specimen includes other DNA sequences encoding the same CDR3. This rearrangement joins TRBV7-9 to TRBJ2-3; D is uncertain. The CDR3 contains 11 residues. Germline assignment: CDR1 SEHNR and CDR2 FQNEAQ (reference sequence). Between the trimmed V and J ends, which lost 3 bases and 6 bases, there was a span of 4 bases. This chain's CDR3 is CASSFLDTQYF. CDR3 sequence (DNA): TGTGCCAGCAGCTTCTTGGATACGCAGTATTTT.

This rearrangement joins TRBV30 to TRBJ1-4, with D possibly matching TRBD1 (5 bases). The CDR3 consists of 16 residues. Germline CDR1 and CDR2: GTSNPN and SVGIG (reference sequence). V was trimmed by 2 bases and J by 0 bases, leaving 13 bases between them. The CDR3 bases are TGTGCCTGGAGTACTTACCGGGGGACAACTAATGAAAAACTGTTTTTT. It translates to CAWSTYRGTTNEKLFF.

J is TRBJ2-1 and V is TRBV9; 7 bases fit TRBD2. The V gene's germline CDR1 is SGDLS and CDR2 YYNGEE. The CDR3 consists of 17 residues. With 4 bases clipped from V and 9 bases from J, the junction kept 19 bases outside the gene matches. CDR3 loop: CASSPFEAGAGAGEQFF. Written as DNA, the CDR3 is TGTGCCAGCAGCCCTTTTGAGGCGGGAGCTGGCGCGGGTGAGCAGTTCTTC. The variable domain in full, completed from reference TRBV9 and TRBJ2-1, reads DSGVTQTPKHLITATGQRVTLRCSPRSGDLSVYWYQQSLDQGLQFLIQYYNGEERAKGNILERFSAQQFPDLHSELNLSSLELGDSALYFCASSPFEAGAGAGEQFFGPGTRLTVL.

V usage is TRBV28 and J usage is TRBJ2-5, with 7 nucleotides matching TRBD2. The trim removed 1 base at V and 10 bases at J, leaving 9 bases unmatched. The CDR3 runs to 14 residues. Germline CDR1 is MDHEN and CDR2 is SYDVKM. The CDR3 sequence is CASSLSREGRIQYF. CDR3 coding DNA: TGTGCCAGCAGTTTATCGAGGGAGGGCCGGATCCAGTACTTC.

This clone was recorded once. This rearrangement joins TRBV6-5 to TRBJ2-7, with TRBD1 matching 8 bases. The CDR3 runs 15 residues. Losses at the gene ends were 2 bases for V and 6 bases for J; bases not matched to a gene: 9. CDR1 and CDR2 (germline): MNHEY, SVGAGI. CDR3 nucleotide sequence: TGTGCCAGCAGTTACGATGGGACAGGTCATGTCGAGCAGTACTTC. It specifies CASSYDGTGHVEQYF.

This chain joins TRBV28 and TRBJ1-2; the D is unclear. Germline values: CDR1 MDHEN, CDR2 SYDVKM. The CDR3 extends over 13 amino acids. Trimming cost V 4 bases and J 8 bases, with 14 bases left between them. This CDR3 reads CASSSWARGGYTF. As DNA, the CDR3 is TGTGCCAGCAGTTCATGGGCGCGGGGAGGCTACACCTTC.

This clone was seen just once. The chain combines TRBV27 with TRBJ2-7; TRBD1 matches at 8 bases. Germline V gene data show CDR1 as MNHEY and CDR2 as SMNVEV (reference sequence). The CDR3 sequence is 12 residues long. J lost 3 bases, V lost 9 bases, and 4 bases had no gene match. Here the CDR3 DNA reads TGTGCCAGTCAGGGGGCGGACTACGAGCAGTACTTC. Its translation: CASQGADYEQYF.

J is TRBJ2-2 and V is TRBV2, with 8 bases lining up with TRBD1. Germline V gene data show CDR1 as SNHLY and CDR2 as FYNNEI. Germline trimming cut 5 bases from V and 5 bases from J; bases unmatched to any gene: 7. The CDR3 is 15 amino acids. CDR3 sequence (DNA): TGTGCCAGCAGTAGAGACAGGGGAGGTACCGGGGAGCTGTTTTTT. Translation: CASSRDRGGTGELFF.

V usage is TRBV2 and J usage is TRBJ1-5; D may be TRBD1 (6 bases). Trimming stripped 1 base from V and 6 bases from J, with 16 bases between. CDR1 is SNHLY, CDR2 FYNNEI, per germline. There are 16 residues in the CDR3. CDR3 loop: CASSEVSYRVGQPQHF. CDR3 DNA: TGTGCCAGCAGTGAAGTATCATACAGGGTCGGTCAGCCCCAGCATTTT. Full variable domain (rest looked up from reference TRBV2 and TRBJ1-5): EPEVTQTPSHQVTQMGQEVILRCVPISNHLYFYWYRQILGQKVEFLVSFYNNEISEKSEIFDDQFSVERPDGSNFTLKIRSTKLEDSAMYFCASSEVSYRVGQPQHFGDGTRLSIL.

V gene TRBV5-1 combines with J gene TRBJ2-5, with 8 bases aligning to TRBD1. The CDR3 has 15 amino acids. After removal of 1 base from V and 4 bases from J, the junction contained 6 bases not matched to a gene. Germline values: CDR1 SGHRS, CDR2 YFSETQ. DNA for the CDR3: TGCGCCAGCAGCTTGAAACAGGGGGGCGGAGAGACCCAGTACTTC. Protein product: CASSLKQGGGETQYF.

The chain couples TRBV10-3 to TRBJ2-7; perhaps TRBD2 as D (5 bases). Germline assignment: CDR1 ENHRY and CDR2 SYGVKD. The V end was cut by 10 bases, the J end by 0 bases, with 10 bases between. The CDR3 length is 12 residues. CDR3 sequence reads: CATSGSSYEQYF. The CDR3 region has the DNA TGTGCCACGAGCGGAAGCTCCTACGAGCAGTACTTC.

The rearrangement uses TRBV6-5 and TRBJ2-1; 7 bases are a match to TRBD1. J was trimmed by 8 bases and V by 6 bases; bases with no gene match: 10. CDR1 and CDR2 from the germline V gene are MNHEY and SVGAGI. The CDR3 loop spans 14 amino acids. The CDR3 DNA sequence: TGTGCCAGCAGAAGCCGGGACAGAAGCGATGAGCAGTTCTTC. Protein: CASRSRDRSDEQFF.

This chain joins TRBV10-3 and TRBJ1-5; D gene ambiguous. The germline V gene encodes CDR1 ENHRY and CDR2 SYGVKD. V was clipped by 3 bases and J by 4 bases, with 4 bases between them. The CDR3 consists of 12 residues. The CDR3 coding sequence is TGTGCCATCAGTGAATCGAATCAGCCCCAGCATTTT. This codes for CAISESNQPQHF.

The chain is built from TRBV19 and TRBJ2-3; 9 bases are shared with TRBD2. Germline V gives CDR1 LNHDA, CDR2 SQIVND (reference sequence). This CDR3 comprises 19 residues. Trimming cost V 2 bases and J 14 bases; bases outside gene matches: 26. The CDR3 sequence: CASSISNGRRLAGMQPSYF. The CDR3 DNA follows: TGTGCCAGTAGTATATCGAACGGGAGGCGGCTAGCGGGAATGCAACCTTCGTATTTT.